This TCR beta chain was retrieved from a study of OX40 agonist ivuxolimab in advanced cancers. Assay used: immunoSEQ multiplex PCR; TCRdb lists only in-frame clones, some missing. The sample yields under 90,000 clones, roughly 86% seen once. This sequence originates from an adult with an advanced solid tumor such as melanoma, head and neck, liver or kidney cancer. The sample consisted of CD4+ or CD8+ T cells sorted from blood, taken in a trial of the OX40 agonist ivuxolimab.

The CDR3 region has the DNA TGTGCCAGCAGCACAGGGGGTACGTATGGCTACACCTTC. Translated, it gives CASSTGGTYGYTF. The chain has TRBV28 and TRBJ1-2; 8 bases fit TRBD1. Losses at the gene ends were 6 bases for V and 5 bases for J; bases not matched to a gene: 5. Germline V gene lookup returns CDR1 MDHEN and CDR2 SYDVKM. CDR3 length: 13 amino acids.